One and the same sample provided the 18 T cell receptor beta chains below, sequenced in a study of blood T cell repertoires in COVID-19. Profiling relied on immunoSEQ multiplex PCR, and the TCRdb table lists in-frame clones only, not all of them. In the table there are 380,000 or so clones, roughly 90% of which are singletons. The sample taken for sequencing was PBMCs or T cells enriched from blood (not recorded which). The receptors originated from a woman between 25 and 40 years old with acute COVID-19.

With respect to this clone: The germline gene is not matched at one end of the junction; a read error may be the cause. V and J are TRBV30 and TRBJ1-6; tentative D call: TRBD1 (5 bases). Germline assignment: CDR1 GTSNPN and CDR2 SVGIG (reference sequence). The CDR3 sequence is 14 residues long. In DNA form, the CDR3 reads TGTGCCTGGAGTAGGGACTCCAATAATTCACCCCTCCACTTT. This gives the protein CAWSRDSNNSPLHF.

This clone was seen just once. The chain employs TRBV6-5 and TRBJ1-3; D gene unclear. With 0 bases removed from V and 5 bases from J, the gap between germline ends came to 11 bases. CDR3 size: 15 residues. CDR1 is MNHEY and CDR2 is SVGAGI in the germline V gene. The CDR3 DNA follows: TGTGCCAGCAGTTACTCGGCGGATGGTCGAAACACCATATATTTT. As protein: CASSYSADGRNTIYF.

The chain is built from TRBV20-1 and TRBJ2-3; D gene uncertain. CDR1 is DFQATT and CDR2 is SNEGSKA in the germline V gene (reference sequence). Trimming took off 3 bases at V and 1 base at J, with 5 bases between the two ends. The CDR3 is 12 amino acids. CDR3 amino acids: CSASPGTDTQYF. As DNA, the CDR3 is TGCAGTGCTAGTCCAGGCACAGATACGCAGTATTTT.

This chain uses TRBV7-9 with TRBJ2-2, with D possibly TRBD2 on 6 matching bases. This CDR3 has 13 residues. Trimming removed 3 bases from V and 4 bases from J, with 6 bases in between. Germline V gene data show CDR1 as SEHNR and CDR2 as FQNEAQ (reference sequence). DNA of the CDR3: TGTGCCAGCAGCTTGGGGGGCACCGGGGAGCTGTTTTTT. It codes for CASSLGGTGELFF.

V is TRBV6-1 and J is TRBJ2-2; 9 bases line up with TRBD1. After removal of 4 bases from V and 6 bases from J, the junction contained 9 bases not matched to a gene. The V gene's germline CDR1 is MNHNS and CDR2 SASEGT. This CDR3 is 16 amino acids long. CDR3 in amino acids: CASSAVGQGSAGELFF. Written as DNA, the CDR3 is TGTGCCAGCAGTGCGGTGGGACAGGGTTCCGCCGGGGAGCTGTTTTTT.

The chain joins TRBV9 to TRBJ1-2; D unresolved. This CDR3 region has 13 residues. Trimming shortened V by 3 bases and J by 2 bases, and 8 bases separated the two germline ends. Germline CDR1 is SGDLS and CDR2 is YYNGEE. The CDR3 loop is CASSDGRNYGYTF. Here the CDR3 DNA reads TGTGCCAGCAGCGATGGGCGCAACTATGGCTACACCTTC.

The genes are TRBV4-1 and TRBJ2-7, with 7 positions matching TRBD1. The CDR3 sequence is 14 residues long. With V trimmed by 3 bases and J by 2 bases, 4 bases remained unmatched. CDR1 is MGHRA, CDR2 YSYEKL, per germline. The DNA of the CDR3 is TGCGCCAGCAGCCACGGGGACAGTACCTACGAGCAGTACTTC. Protein: CASSHGDSTYEQYF.

The rearrangement joins TRBV12-3 or TRBV12-4 to TRBJ1-1, with D tentatively TRBD1 (5 bases). Trimming removed 5 bases from V and 11 bases from J, with 18 bases in between. CDR3 length: 13 amino acids. The CDR3 loop reads CASSPRLRGWAFF. In DNA, the CDR3 is TGTGCCAGCAGTCCTCGCCTTAGGGGTTGGGCTTTCTTT.

The chain uses TRBV5-1 and TRBJ1-3, with a possible D match to TRBD1 (5 bases). CDR3 length: 16 residues. V gave up 4 bases and J gave up 0 bases, with 14 bases separating them. CDR1 and CDR2 (germline): SGHRS, YFSETQ. The CDR3 nucleotides are TGCGCCAGCAGCATTGGCACAGGAAGCTCTGGAAACACCATATATTTT. The encoded protein is CASSIGTGSSGNTIYF. Based on the CDR3 plus reference TRBV5-1 and TRBJ1-3, the full variable domain is KAGVTQTPRYLIKTRGQQVTLSCSPISGHRSVSWYQQTPGQGLQFLFEYFSETQRNKGNFPGRFSGRQFSNSRSEMNVSTLELGDSALYLCASSIGTGSSGNTIYFGEGSWLTVV.

The gene calls are TRBV30 and TRBJ1-2, with 8 bases fitting TRBD1. Trimming took 3 bases from V and 3 from J; bases not matched to a gene: 3. CDR3 length equals 13 residues. Per germline, CDR1 GTSNPN and CDR2 SVGIG (reference sequence). CDR3 sequence reads: CAWRDREDYGYTF. CDR3 DNA sequence: TGTGCCTGGAGGGACAGGGAGGACTATGGCTACACCTTC.

The rearrangement uses TRBV27 and TRBJ1-2; D is ambiguous. CDR1 is MNHEY, CDR2 SMNVEV, per germline (reference sequence). This CDR3 is 15 amino acids long. The V and J ends lost 0 bases and 8 bases respectively, with 16 bases between them. In DNA, the CDR3 is TGTGCCAGCAGTTTATCGTCTAGCTCCGGCGAGGGCTACACCTTC. This gives the protein CASSLSSSSGEGYTF.

The genes are TRBV2 and TRBJ2-7, with 9 bases matching TRBD1. The CDR3 runs 13 residues. Germline CDR1 is SNHLY and CDR2 is FYNNEI. Germline trimming cut 6 bases from V and 4 bases from J; bases unmatched to any gene: 4. CDR3 DNA: TGTGCCAGCAGGCGGGACAGGGAGTACGAGCAGTACTTC. Its protein is CASRRDREYEQYF.

The rearrangement uses TRBV5-1 and TRBJ2-7; TRBD1 matches 8 bases. Trimming took 4 bases from V and 1 from J; bases not matched to a gene: 4. The length of the CDR3 is 14 residues. Germline V gene sequence: CDR1 SGHRS, CDR2 YFSETQ. CDR3 in amino acids: CASSVRTGSYEQYF. CDR3 in DNA: TGCGCCAGCAGCGTTCGGACAGGGTCCTACGAGCAGTACTTC.

This clone has only one observation. This chain connects TRBV29-1 to TRBJ1-2; D is possibly TRBD1 (6 bases). There are 15 residues in the CDR3. The ends were cut back, 7 bases at V and 4 bases at J, with 22 bases in the middle. Germline CDR1 and CDR2: SQVTM and ANQGSEA. CDR3 in amino acids: CSGVLQGGLAYGYTF. CDR3 bases: TGCAGCGGCGTCCTACAGGGCGGGTTGGCCTATGGCTACACCTTC.

Written as DNA, the CDR3 is TGCGCCAGCAGGGAGGGATCTCTGGGGCCCGGCAAGCAGTACTTC. Translated: CASREGSLGPGKQYF. The J gene is TRBJ2-7, the V gene TRBV5-1, with TRBD2 as a possible D gene (6 bases). This CDR3 comprises 15 residues. Per the germline V gene, CDR1 is SGHRS and CDR2 is YFSETQ. The V end lost 5 bases, the J end lost 8 bases, and 23 bases lay between the germline ends.

This chain joins TRBV2 and TRBJ1-6; D is ambiguous. The CDR3 covers 12 residues. Germline loops: CDR1 SNHLY, CDR2 FYNNEI. With 6 bases removed from V and 7 bases from J, the gap between germline ends came to 7 bases. CDR3 sequence reads: CASRRINSPLHF. CDR3 sequence (DNA): TGTGCCAGCAGGAGGATCAATTCACCCCTCCACTTT.

The chain employs TRBV3-1 (or the pseudogene TRBV3-2) and TRBJ2-3, with no clear D. Germline V gene sequence: CDR1 LGHDT, CDR2 YNNKEL (reference sequence). This CDR3 contains 14 residues. Trimming stripped 4 bases from V and 0 bases from J, with 8 bases between. CDR3 bases: TGTGCCAGCAGCCCCACACAAAGCACAGATACGCAGTATTTT. It is translated as CASSPTQSTDTQYF.

The rearrangement uses TRBV19 and TRBJ1-2, with D possibly being TRBD1 (5 bases). V was cut by 3 bases and J by 8 bases, with 13 bases left in between. The germline gives CDR1 LNHDA, CDR2 SQIVND (reference sequence). CDR3 length equals 13 residues. The DNA of the CDR3 is TGTGCCAGTAGTATCTCGTCAGGGCAGGGCTACACCTTC. It yields the protein CASSISSGQGYTF.